Presented here are 23 T cell receptor beta chains from one specimen sequenced in a study of Graves' ophthalmopathy and Graves' hyperthyroidism. RNA transcripts were the template, and TCR beta CDR3 regions were amplified from them. The library came from an HTBI-primed first-round RT-PCR and a second-round multiplex PCR. Using its own MiXCR run on the multiplex PCR reads, TCRdb lists one record per CDR3 protein. The sample records about 660,000 distinct CDR3 sequences, about two fifths being singletons. Input material: peripheral blood. The receptors were sampled from an adult man with Graves' ophthalmopathy.

This clonotype was picked up many times. The chain joins TRBV29-1 to TRBJ2-5, with 7 bases that match TRBD2. With 4 bases clipped from V and 5 bases from J, the junction kept 7 bases outside the gene matches. Germline CDR1 and CDR2: SQVTM and ANQGSEA. The CDR3 totals 13 residues. In nucleotides, the CDR3 is TGCAGCGTTGGGGGAGTAGCGGGCGAGACCCAGTACTTC. Translating gives CSVGGVAGETQYF.

This clonotype appeared a few times. V gene TRBV7-2 combines with J gene TRBJ2-3, with 7 nucleotides matching TRBD2. The length of the CDR3 is 15 residues. Germline loops: CDR1 SGHTA, CDR2 FQGNSA. Trimming took 4 bases from V and 7 from J; bases not matched to a gene: 11. The CDR3 sequence is CASSSSREIRNTQYF. Here the CDR3 DNA reads TGTGCCAGCAGCTCTTCGCGGGAGATAAGGAATACGCAGTATTTT.

In this sample, this clonotype turned up a few times. The chain uses TRBV7-2 and TRBJ2-1, with a weak D call TRBD2 (6 bases). The V gene's germline CDR1 is SGHTA and CDR2 FQGNSA. Deletions cut 5 bases from V and 2 bases from J, with 7 bases between. The CDR3 covers 13 residues. As DNA, the CDR3 is TGTGCCAGCAGCGGCGGGACCTACAATGAGCAGTTCTTC. Its translation: CASSGGTYNEQFF.

This clonotype was counted ten times or more. V is TRBV20-1 and J is TRBJ1-2; tentatively, D is TRBD1 (5 bases). There are 14 residues in the CDR3. Trimming cost V 5 bases and J 2 bases, with 15 bases left between them. The V gene's germline CDR1 is DFQATT and CDR2 SNEGSKA (reference sequence). CDR3 nucleotides: TGCAGTGCTGGGGGGATGAGTGTCAACTATGGCTACACCTTC. Its protein is CSAGGMSVNYGYTF.

V usage is TRBV25-1 and J usage is TRBJ1-4, with D possibly TRBD1 on 6 matching bases. CDR3 length: 15 residues. Germline V gene sequence: CDR1 MGHDK, CDR2 SYGVNS. V dropped 6 bases and J dropped 4 bases, with 15 bases sitting between them. The DNA of the CDR3 is TGTGCCAGCAGCCCCAGGACAGCTATTAATGAAAAACTGTTTTTT. Amino acids: CASSPRTAINEKLFF.

The rearrangement uses TRBV25-1 and TRBJ1-5, with TRBD1 matching 7 bases. The germline CDR1 and CDR2 sequences are MGHDK and SYGVNS. The CDR3 sequence is 16 residues long. V was pared by 3 bases and J by 2 bases, with 7 bases of the junction left unmatched. The CDR3 DNA sequence: TGTGCCAGCAGTGATTGGAGAGACAGGGGCAATCAGCCCCAGCATTTT. As protein: CASSDWRDRGNQPQHF. Variable domain in full (rest from reference TRBV25-1 and TRBJ1-5): EADIYQTPRYLVIGTGKKITLECSQTMGHDKMYWYQQDPGMELHLIHYSYGVNSTEKGDLSSESTVSRIRTEHFPLTLESARPSHTSQYLCASSDWRDRGNQPQHFGDGTRLSIL.

This chain links TRBV20-1 with TRBJ1-4; 10 bases align to TRBD1. V was pared by 3 bases and J by 10 bases, with 11 bases of the junction left unmatched. The germline V gene encodes CDR1 DFQATT and CDR2 SNEGSKA (reference sequence). This CDR3 spans 15 amino acids. CDR3: CSASPRQGASGKLFF. The DNA of the CDR3 is TGCAGTGCTAGCCCCAGACAGGGGGCATCTGGAAAACTGTTTTTT.

This clonotype was observed many times. V usage is TRBV5-8 and J usage is TRBJ2-7, with 7 nucleotides matching TRBD1. Germline V gene sequence: CDR1 SGHTS, CDR2 YDEGEE. The CDR3 consists of 13 residues. V was pared by 4 bases and J by 6 bases, with 7 bases of the junction left unmatched. In DNA, the CDR3 is TGTGCCAGCAGCCGAACAGGGGTAGGCGAGCAGTACTTC. It codes for CASSRTGVGEQYF.

The chain is built from TRBV12-3 or TRBV12-4 and TRBJ2-7; 15 positions agree with TRBD2. With V trimmed by 5 bases and J by 6 bases, 5 bases remained unmatched. The CDR3 extends over 15 amino acids. CDR3 nucleotides: TGTGCCAGCAGTCTTGGACTAGCGGGAGGGATCGAGCAGTACTTC. Translating it yields CASSLGLAGGIEQYF.

The chain employs TRBV2 and TRBJ1-1; tentatively, D is TRBD1 (5 bases). The CDR3 runs 13 residues. Trimming shortened V by 8 bases and J by 0 bases, and 10 bases separated the two germline ends. Germline CDR1 and CDR2: SNHLY and FYNNEI. The CDR3 sequence: CASLGRLNTEAFF. CDR3 DNA: TGTGCCAGCTTGGGACGGCTGAACACTGAAGCTTTCTTT.

The chain joins TRBV7-6 to TRBJ2-7; D gene uncertain. The CDR3 is made up of 14 amino acids. V shed 4 bases and J shed 7 bases, with 17 bases lying between them. Looked up from germline, CDR1 is SGHVS and CDR2 is FNYEAQ. This CDR3 reads CASSSRNQGWEQYF. CDR3 coding DNA: TGTGCCAGCAGCTCCAGAAACCAAGGCTGGGAGCAGTACTTC.

This clonotype occurred once. CDR3: CASGRGAQPQHF. CDR3 DNA: TGTGCCAGCGGTCGGGGGGCCCAGCCCCAGCATTTT. The chain couples TRBV2 to TRBJ1-5; D is possibly TRBD1 (6 bases). The CDR3 runs 12 residues. V shed 8 bases and J shed 7 bases, with 12 bases lying between them. The V gene's germline CDR1 is SNHLY and CDR2 FYNNEI. The entire variable domain, with the rest obtained from reference TRBV2 and TRBJ1-5, is as follows: EPEVTQTPSHQVTQMGQEVILRCVPISNHLYFYWYRQILGQKVEFLVSFYNNEISEKSEIFDDQFSVERPDGSNFTLKIRSTKLEDSAMYFCASGRGAQPQHFGDGTRLSIL.

CDR3 DNA sequence: TGTGCCATCAGTGAGTCGACCCAGGGGGGCGGCTATGGCTACACCTTC. The encoded protein is CAISESTQGGGYGYTF. V and J are TRBV10-3 and TRBJ1-2; 7 bases agree with TRBD1. The CDR3 has 16 amino acids. V was clipped by 0 bases and J by 4 bases; unmatched bases: 8. The germline V gene encodes CDR1 ENHRY and CDR2 SYGVKD.

J is TRBJ1-5 and V is TRBV19; D might be TRBD1 (5 bases). The CDR3 consists of 13 residues. The ends were cut back, 6 bases at V and 9 bases at J, with 15 bases in the middle. Per the germline V gene, CDR1 is LNHDA and CDR2 is SQIVND (reference sequence). CDR3 loop: CASRSDRATPQHF. CDR3 DNA: TGTGCCAGTAGGAGTGACAGAGCGACGCCCCAGCATTTT.

The chain carries TRBV10-3 and TRBJ2-2, with D possibly called TRBD1 or TRBD2 (5 bases each). Germline loops: CDR1 ENHRY, CDR2 SYGVKD. The CDR3 sequence is 10 residues long. V lost 5 bases, J lost 13 bases, and 8 bases lay in between. This CDR3 is CAISPGTLFF. The CDR3 region has the DNA TGTGCCATCAGTCCCGGGACGCTGTTTTTT.

In this sample, this clonotype turned up many times. This chain joins TRBV7-9 and TRBJ2-7, with D unresolved. The CDR3 length is 13 residues. V was trimmed by 1 base and J by 3 bases, leaving 7 bases between them. From germline, CDR1 is SEHNR and CDR2 FQNEAQ (reference sequence). CDR3 protein: CASSLGPNYEQYF. The CDR3 DNA follows: TGTGCCAGCAGCTTAGGCCCTAACTACGAGCAGTACTTC.

In this sample, this clonotype turned up many times. V gene TRBV5-8 combines with J gene TRBJ1-2, with TRBD1 matching 7 bases. Germline V gene lookup returns CDR1 SGHTS and CDR2 YDEGEE. This CDR3 has 14 amino acids. The J segment lost 4 bases and the V segment lost 3 bases, leaving 6 bases of the junction unmatched. The CDR3 here is CASSSDREFYGYTF. CDR3 bases: TGTGCCAGCAGCTCAGACAGGGAATTCTATGGCTACACCTTC.

This clonotype was counted at least ten times. This CDR3 reads CAIRQGTGYTF. The CDR3 nucleotides are TGTGCCATCAGACAGGGCACTGGCTACACCTTC. The J gene is TRBJ1-2, the V gene TRBV10-3, with D possibly matching TRBD1 (6 bases). The V end was cut by 6 bases, the J end by 7 bases, with 9 bases between. Per the germline V gene, CDR1 is ENHRY and CDR2 is SYGVKD. The CDR3 contains 11 residues.

This clonotype was found many times. The chain couples TRBV19 to TRBJ1-1, with 9 bases matching TRBD1. The V segment lost 3 bases and the J segment 5 bases; nucleotides outside the gene matches: 4. This CDR3 comprises 14 residues. Germline CDR1 reads LNHDA; CDR2 reads SQIVND (reference sequence). The CDR3 sequence is CASSIPTGGTEAFF. DNA for the CDR3: TGTGCCAGTAGTATTCCGACAGGGGGGACTGAAGCTTTCTTT.

This clonotype was found many times. V is TRBV2 and J is TRBJ2-5, with TRBD2 matching 9 bases. After removal of 7 bases from V and 4 bases from J, the junction contained 10 bases not matched to a gene. Germline lookup yields CDR1 SNHLY and CDR2 FYNNEI. This CDR3 is 15 amino acids long. CDR3 in DNA: TGTGCCAGCATCTTAGCGGGAGCGATTGGAGAGACCCAGTACTTC. Amino acids: CASILAGAIGETQYF.

This chain joins TRBV18 and TRBJ2-3; D not certain. The CDR3 runs to 15 residues. The V end was cut by 0 bases, the J end by 3 bases, with 10 bases between. Germline-derived CDR1 and CDR2 are KGHSH and LQKENI. The DNA of the CDR3 is TGTGCCAGCTCACCACCGTCTGTCTTGACAGATACGCAGTATTTT. Translating gives CASSPPSVLTDTQYF.

The V gene is TRBV10-3, the J gene TRBJ2-3; 8 positions agree with TRBD1. Germline-derived CDR1 and CDR2 are ENHRY and SYGVKD. The trim removed 4 bases at V and 2 bases at J, leaving 2 bases unmatched. The CDR3 spans 14 residues. This CDR3 reads CAISGTGSTDTQYF. The CDR3 nucleotides are TGTGCCATCAGTGGGACAGGGTCCACAGATACGCAGTATTTT.

The table lists this clonotype with many counts. The genes are TRBV6-6 and TRBJ1-2, with 10 bases fitting TRBD1. This CDR3 has 15 residues. CDR1 is MNHNY and CDR2 is SVGAGI in the germline V gene (reference sequence). With 0 bases clipped from V and 4 bases from J, the junction kept 2 bases outside the gene matches. Here the CDR3 reads CASSYSGTGAYGYTF. In nucleotides, the CDR3 is TGTGCCAGCAGTTACTCGGGGACAGGGGCCTATGGCTACACCTTC.